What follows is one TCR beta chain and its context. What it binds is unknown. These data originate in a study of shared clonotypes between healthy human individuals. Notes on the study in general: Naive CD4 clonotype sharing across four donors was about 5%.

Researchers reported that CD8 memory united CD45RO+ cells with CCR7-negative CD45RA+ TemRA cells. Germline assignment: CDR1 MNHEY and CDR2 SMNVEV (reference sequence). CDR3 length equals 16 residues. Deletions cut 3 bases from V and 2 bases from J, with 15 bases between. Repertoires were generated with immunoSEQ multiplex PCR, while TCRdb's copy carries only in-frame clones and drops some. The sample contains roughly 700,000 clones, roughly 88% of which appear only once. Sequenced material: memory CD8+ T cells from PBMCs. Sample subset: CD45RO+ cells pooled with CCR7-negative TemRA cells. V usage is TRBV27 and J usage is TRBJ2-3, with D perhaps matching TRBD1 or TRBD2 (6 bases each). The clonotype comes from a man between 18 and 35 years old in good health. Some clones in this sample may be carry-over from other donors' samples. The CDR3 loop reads CASSFLGGANTDTQYF. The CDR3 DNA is TGTGCCAGCAGTTTCCTCGGGGGCGCAAACACAGATACGCAGTATTTT.